In this sample, the clone carrying this T cell receptor beta chain turned up many times. Its antigen remains unidentified. The CDR3 loop spans 14 amino acids. V lost 6 bases to trimming and J lost 10 bases; unmatched junction nucleotides: 7. The sample comes from a study of T cells in Graves' hyperthyroidism and ophthalmopathy. Study-wide background: Before treatment of any kind, peripheral blood was taken at initial diagnosis. The study's findings and limits: Ophthalmopathy, as predicted by the model, came a median approximately 6.5 months after the prediction.

Regions amplified from RNA transcripts were the TCR beta CDR3 regions. The HTBI set primed first-round TCR CDR3 RT-PCR. Each CDR3 protein gets one entry after TCRdb re-called the multiplex PCR reads with MiXCR. The data contain approximately 710,000 distinct CDR3 sequences, roughly a sixth of them seen just once; the ten biggest clones take up 15%. The authors deemed Graves' hyperthyroidism stable absent ophthalmopathy progression within 18 months. For the diagnoses, clinical symptoms, serum thyroxine and TRAb, thyroid ultrasound and orbital computed tomography were used. Sequenced input: blood. The receptor was derived from a man aged 50-60 years with Graves' hyperthyroidism. The chain carries TRBV12-3 or TRBV12-4 and TRBJ1-6; 9 bases fit TRBD1. The CDR3 sequence is CASSQQGAGSPLHF. For the CDR3, the DNA is TGTGCCAGCAGCCAACAGGGGGCAGGATCACCCCTCCACTTT.